This record looks at one TCR beta chain sequence and its context. The antigen remains unidentified. The primer mix had 60 Vbeta and 13 Jbeta primers. The protocol was immunoSEQ multiplex PCR, while the TCRdb copy is restricted to in-frame clones and leaves out a portion. The sample yields fewer than 80,000 clones, 65% to 80% seen once. These data originate in a study of cytomegalovirus exposure and HLA in healthy donors. Study-level findings and limits: The study put some 150 TCR beta chains on its list as cytomegalovirus-associated. V- and J-gene trimming in TCR beta was tied to a missense DCLRE1C variant by an analysis performed later. Rarity marked most TCR sequences, yet some public TCRs occurred in many donors.

The CDR3 covers 15 residues. The V and J ends lost 0 bases and 5 bases, in that order; junction bases with no gene match: 6. CDR1 is LGHNA, CDR2 YSLEER, per germline. The source is a woman between 25 and 40 years old in good health and CMV-seronegative. Sequenced material: PBMCs. The chain employs TRBV4-3 and TRBJ2-5, with TRBD1 identical over 7 bases. CDR3: CASSQDTGQHETQYF. In nucleotides, the CDR3 is TGCGCCAGCAGCCAAGATACGGGACAGCATGAGACCCAGTACTTC.